These 15 T cell receptor beta chains originate from one sample sequenced in a study of a mutant IDH1 vaccine in newly diagnosed glioma (dated by TCRdb to 2020 to 2023). Their cognate antigens are unknown. Library creation used the immunoSEQ multiplex PCR assay. TCRdb holds this immuneACCESS table with in-frame rearrangements only. Some clones are missing; in checked studies, unresolved V genes explain under half, and the rest has no known cause. This sample comprises roughly 50,000 clones, over 75% of them detected only once. Roughly 1.8% of the sample belongs to the ten largest clones. The sample's time point, from its label and the paper: week 5, during vaccination. A 20-mer mutant IDH1 peptide at 300 micrograms in Montanide made up each vaccine dose, which was injected subcutaneously together with topical imiquimod. The sample here was PBMCs, taken from a glioma patient whose treatment included an IDH1 peptide vaccine. These receptors originate from a woman aged 40 to 55 with glioma.

The V and J genes are TRBV7-2 and TRBJ2-5, with no clear D. The germline V and J ends were trimmed by 1 base and 5 bases, with 11 bases remaining between them. This CDR3 is 14 amino acids long. Germline CDR1 and CDR2: SGHTA and FQGNSA. CDR3 region: CASSLGLLGETQYF. As DNA, the CDR3 is TGTGCCAGCAGCTTAGGTTTGTTAGGGGAGACCCAGTACTTC.

The chain uses TRBV25-1 and TRBJ2-5; D not resolved. V was shortened by 6 bases and J by 5 bases, with 10 bases between the two germline ends. Per the germline V gene, CDR1 is MGHDK and CDR2 is SYGVNS. There are 12 residues in the CDR3. This CDR3 reads CASRGGVETQYF. CDR3 nucleotides: TGTGCCAGCAGGGGCGGTGTGGAGACCCAGTACTTC.

The CDR3 sequence is CSAPTGGTQYF. CDR3 nucleotide sequence: TGCAGCGCCCCTACAGGGGGGACCCAGTACTTC. V is TRBV29-1 and J is TRBJ2-5; 8 bases fit TRBD1. The ends lost 7 bases at V and 7 bases at J; junction bases unmatched: 5. The germline V gene has CDR1 SQVTM and CDR2 ANQGSEA. The CDR3 has 11 amino acids.

The chain carries TRBV2 and TRBJ2-3; a weak D match, TRBD2 (6 bases). The V and J ends lost 6 bases and 9 bases respectively, with 13 bases between them. CDR3 length: 12 residues. Germline assignment: CDR1 SNHLY and CDR2 FYNNEI. The CDR3 loop reads CASSPPGVTQYF. CDR3 bases: TGTGCCAGCAGCCCCCCGGGAGTAACGCAGTATTTT.

V is TRBV4-1 and J is TRBJ2-1; 8 positions match TRBD2. The CDR3 length is 18 residues. CDR1 is MGHRA, CDR2 YSYEKL, per germline. The ends lost 3 bases at V and 0 bases at J; junction bases unmatched: 10. The CDR3 nucleotides are TGCGCCAGCAGCCATCCATCGGGGGGGGAGAGCTCCTACAATGAGCAGTTCTTC. Translating it yields CASSHPSGGESSYNEQFF.

By share of the sample, this clone is medium-sized (0.01 to 0.1%). The chain combines TRBV5-8 with TRBJ2-3; D is uncertain. The V gene's germline CDR1 is SGHTS and CDR2 YDEGEE. CDR3 size: 13 residues. The ends were cut back, 3 bases at V and 1 base at J, with 6 bases in the middle. The CDR3 protein is CASSSRGTDTQYF. CDR3 bases: TGTGCCAGCAGCTCCCGGGGCACAGATACGCAGTATTTT.

This chain uses TRBV5-4 with TRBJ2-7; 7 nucleotides agree with TRBD1. CDR1 is SGHNT and CDR2 is YYREEE in the germline V gene (reference sequence). The CDR3 runs to 15 residues. The ends lost 4 bases at V and 1 base at J; junction bases unmatched: 8. The DNA for the CDR3 is TGTGCCAGCAGCCTATACAGGGGACCTTCCTACGAGCAGTACTTC. Amino acid sequence: CASSLYRGPSYEQYF.

This clone was observed a handful of times. The V gene is TRBV7-9, the J gene TRBJ1-2, with D perhaps TRBD1 (5 bases). Germline V gene sequence: CDR1 SEHNR, CDR2 FQNEAQ (reference sequence). V lost 5 bases to trimming and J lost 8 bases, with 18 bases between them. The CDR3 extends over 14 amino acids. The CDR3 sequence: CASSAEHRGWGYTF. CDR3 sequence (DNA): TGTGCCAGCAGCGCCGAACACCGGGGGTGGGGCTACACCTTC.

This chain links TRBV18 with TRBJ2-7; no clear D. The CDR3 consists of 11 residues. V lost 4 bases to trimming and J lost 0 bases, with 1 base between them. Germline V gene sequence: CDR1 KGHSH, CDR2 LQKENI. CDR3: CASSLSYEQYF. The CDR3 DNA sequence: TGTGCCAGCTCACTCTCCTACGAGCAGTACTTC.

This chain joins TRBV5-1 and TRBJ1-4; D is perhaps TRBD1 (6 bases). V was shortened by 4 bases and J by 8 bases, with 18 bases between the two germline ends. This CDR3 has 15 amino acids. Germline values: CDR1 SGHRS, CDR2 YFSETQ. Written as DNA, the CDR3 is TGCGCCAGCAGCCCGAACCCGGGACACATGGAAAAACTGTTTTTT. It is translated as CASSPNPGHMEKLFF.

The chain uses TRBV11-3 and TRBJ2-2, with D unclear. Germline V CDR1 and CDR2: SGHNT, YENEEA. The CDR3 is 14 amino acids. The V and J ends lost 6 bases and 4 bases respectively, with 12 bases between them. CDR3 amino acids: CASRSDHSTGELFF. CDR3 DNA: TGTGCCAGCAGGTCGGACCATTCCACCGGGGAGCTGTTTTTT.

J is TRBJ1-2 and V is TRBV7-6; D ambiguous. Trimming stripped 1 base from V and 8 bases from J, with 11 bases between. The CDR3 length is 13 residues. CDR1 is SGHVS, CDR2 FNYEAQ, per germline. The CDR3 here is CASSLDSQTGYTF. The CDR3 bases are TGTGCCAGCAGCTTAGACTCTCAAACCGGCTACACCTTC.

V usage is TRBV2 and J usage is TRBJ1-1, with D maybe TRBD1 (5 bases). Germline loops: CDR1 SNHLY, CDR2 FYNNEI. CDR3 length: 14 residues. The germline V and J ends were trimmed by 10 bases and 2 bases, with 17 bases remaining between them. DNA for the CDR3: TGTGCCACCAAATCCCAGGGAACTAACACTGAAGCTTTCTTT. This gives the protein CATKSQGTNTEAFF.

J is TRBJ2-7 and V is TRBV4-3, with TRBD1 as a possible D gene (6 bases). The CDR3 totals 17 residues. Trimming removed 1 base from V and 3 bases from J, with 19 bases in between. In germline, CDR1 is LGHNA, CDR2 YSLEER. In nucleotides, the CDR3 is TGCGCCAGCAGCCAAGGTACCCCGATACAGGGAGACTACGAGCAGTACTTC. Its protein is CASSQGTPIQGDYEQYF.

The chain carries TRBV5-1 and TRBJ1-6; D unclear. Trimming stripped 0 bases from V and 7 bases from J, with 14 bases between. Germline assignment: CDR1 SGHRS and CDR2 YFSETQ. This CDR3 contains 16 residues. The CDR3 bases are TGCGCCAGCAGCTTGGCCCCAGGAGCCATCAATTCACCCCTCCACTTT. This gives the protein CASSLAPGAINSPLHF.